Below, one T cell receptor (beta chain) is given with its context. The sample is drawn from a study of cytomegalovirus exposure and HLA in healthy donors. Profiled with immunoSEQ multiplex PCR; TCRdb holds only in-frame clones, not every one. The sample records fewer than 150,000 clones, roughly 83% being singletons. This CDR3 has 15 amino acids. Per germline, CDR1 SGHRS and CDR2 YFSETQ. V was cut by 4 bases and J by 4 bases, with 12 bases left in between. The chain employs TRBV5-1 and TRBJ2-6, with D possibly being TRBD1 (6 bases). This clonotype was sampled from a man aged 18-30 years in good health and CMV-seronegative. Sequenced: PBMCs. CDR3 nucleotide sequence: TGCGCCAGCAGCCCAGGGGTGAGCGGGGCCAACGTCCTGACTTTC. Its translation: CASSPGVSGANVLTF. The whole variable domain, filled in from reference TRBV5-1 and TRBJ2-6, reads KAGVTQTPRYLIKTRGQQVTLSCSPISGHRSVSWYQQTPGQGLQFLFEYFSETQRNKGNFPGRFSGRQFSNSRSEMNVSTLELGDSALYLCASSPGVSGANVLTFGAGSRLTVL.